Sequencing of this T cell receptor (beta chain) was carried out in a study of T cell responses to AZD1222 COVID-19 vaccine. Data came from immunoSEQ multiplex PCR; TCRdb stores just in-frame clones and leaves some out. The table shows roughly 100,000 clones, with more than 75% occurring only once. The germline gives CDR1 KGHSH, CDR2 LQKENI. V was cut by 3 bases and J by 7 bases, with 21 bases left in between. This CDR3 has 16 amino acids. This receptor was obtained from an adult in good health. The sample here was peripheral blood, taken on day 0 of AZD1222 vaccination. The V call is TRBV18, the J call TRBJ1-1; D uncertain. The CDR3 region is CASSPLGPRERGEAFF. In DNA form, the CDR3 reads TGTGCCAGCTCACCGTTAGGTCCGCGTGAGCGGGGTGAAGCTTTCTTT.